This T cell receptor (beta chain) is from a study of cytomegalovirus exposure and HLA in healthy donors. Regarding the study as a whole: Specificity of three CMV-associated chains for CMV antigens was verified in vitro. It was reported that the classifier diagnosed cytomegalovirus status with high specificity and sensitivity in both the original and validation cohorts.

The donors were members of the validation cohort comprising about 130 subjects, separate from the approximately 670-subject first cohort. The table came from immunoSEQ multiplex PCR; TCRdb's copy has only in-frame clones and leaves some out. The data show 130,000 to 150,000 clones, approximately 91% seen once. There are 13 residues in the CDR3. Germline values: CDR1 SNHLY, CDR2 FYNNEI. With 7 bases removed from V and 1 base from J, the gap between germline ends came to 10 bases. A note on this clone: No antigen is known for it.

Sequencing input: PBMCs. The chain is built from TRBV2 and TRBJ1-1; D call uncertain. The clonotype was recovered from a man between 18 and 29 years old in good health and CMV-seronegative. The CDR3 here is CASKAGRNTEAFF. The CDR3, as DNA: TGTGCCAGCAAGGCAGGAAGGAACACTGAAGCTTTCTTT.